The text below deals with one T cell receptor beta chain. Its antigen is unknown. The sample is drawn from a study of identical twins. Broader study findings: Reduced insertions were recorded for abundant cord blood beta clonotypes, with no such pattern in memory repertoires.

After removal of 6 bases from V and 5 bases from J, the junction contained 2 bases not matched to a gene. Per germline, CDR1 DFQATT and CDR2 SNEGSKA (reference sequence). The CDR3 runs 12 residues. Via MiXCR, TCRdb re-called the 5' RACE reads, giving one row per CDR3 protein. This table has 300,000 to 400,000 distinct CDR3 sequences, around 9.7% appearing once. The sequencing input was naive T cells sorted from blood. This receptor was taken from a woman between 45 and 65 years old in good health. The chain is built from TRBV20-1 and TRBJ2-1; 9 bases line up with TRBD2. CDR3 loop: CSAGLANNEQFF. The CDR3 nucleotides read TGCAGTGCCGGACTAGCGAACAATGAGCAGTTCTTC.